A selection of T cell receptor beta chains follows, all from one sample in a study of control samples from healthy donors and cancer patients. Produced via immunoSEQ multiplex PCR; TCRdb's table is partial and in-frame only. The table includes 150,000 or so clones, 92% detected once. Source material: blood. These receptors were collected from a woman in her 30s in good health. Each CDR3 is given with its conserved first and last residue. A D gene is named only where the DNA matches it firmly. Clone size, where shown, is once, few, many, or a class for clones that have expanded.

TRBV28	-	TRBD1	TRBJ2-2	CASSFNRGFTGELFF	TGTGCCAGCAGTTTTAACAGGGGGTTTACCGGGGAGCTGTTTTTT
TRBV27	-	-	TRBJ2-7	CASSFNPDSSYEQYF	TGTGCCAGCAGTTTTAACCCAGACAGCTCCTACGAGCAGTACTTC
TRBV19	-	-	TRBJ2-6	CASSIAPLGLVPGANVLTF	TGTGCCAGTAGTATAGCCCCCTTGGGCCTAGTCCCTGGGGCCAACGTCCTGACTTTC
TRBV7-2	-	-	TRBJ2-1	CASSLAAENNEQFF	TGTGCCAGCAGCTTAGCGGCGGAAAACAATGAGCAGTTCTTC
TRBV5-4	-	-	TRBJ2-6	CASSLGRAGANVLTF	TGTGCCAGCAGCTTAGGCAGGGCTGGGGCCAACGTCCTGACTTTC
TRBV5-1	-	-	TRBJ1-5	CASSLEGFNQPQHF	TGCGCCAGCAGCTTGGAGGGGTTTAATCAGCCCCAGCATTTT
TRBV7-6	-	-	TRBJ2-7	CASSPRGQGSSYEQYF	TGTGCCAGCAGCCCACGGGGGCAGGGGAGCTCCTACGAGCAGTACTTC
TRBV19	-	-	TRBJ2-5	CASSMGLWETQYF	TGTGCCAGTAGTATGGGGTTGTGGGAGACCCAGTACTTC
TRBV7-2	-	-	TRBJ2-3	CASSLAIHSLSTDTQYF	TGTGCCAGCAGCTTAGCGATCCACTCCCTAAGCACAGATACGCAGTATTTT
TRBV6-2/TRBV6-3	-	-	TRBJ2-1	CASSSISGTLSYNEQFF	TGTGCCAGCAGTTCAATCTCCGGGACCCTCTCCTACAATGAGCAGTTCTTC
TRBV18	-	-	TRBJ2-7	CASSPAGAPGGEQYF	TGTGCCAGCTCACCAGCCGGGGCCCCCGGCGGAGAGCAGTACTTC
TRBV13	-	-	TRBJ2-7	CASSFPPTGAAYEQYF	TGTGCCAGCAGCTTCCCCCCCACGGGAGCCGCCTACGAGCAGTACTTC
TRBV6-4	-	TRBD1	TRBJ2-1	CASSDQGQGGNEQFF	TGTGCCAGCAGTGATCAGGGACAGGGTGGCAATGAGCAGTTCTTC
TRBV12-3/TRBV12-4	-	-	TRBJ2-3	CASSLGSDTQYF	TGTGCCAGCAGCCTAGGCTCAGATACGCAGTATTTT
TRBV19	-	TRBD2	TRBJ2-7	CASSYSAGGLYEQYF	TGTGCCAGTAGTTATTCGGCGGGAGGGTTGTACGAGCAGTACTTC
TRBV6-5	-	TRBD1	TRBJ1-6	CASSYSAGQNNSPLHF	TGTGCCAGCAGTTACTCAGCGGGACAGAATAATTCACCCCTCCACTTT
TRBV24-1	-	-	TRBJ2-2	CATSELKKAGRDQKTGELFF	TGTGCCACCAGTGAATTGAAAAAGGCAGGGCGGGACCAAAAAACCGGGGAGCTGTTTTTT
TRBV18	-	-	TRBJ2-6	CASSPPGGSGANVLTF	TGTGCCAGCTCACCACCGGGTGGATCTGGGGCCAACGTCCTGACTTTC
TRBV12-3/TRBV12-4	-	-	TRBJ2-1	CASSFDRTPGQFF	TGTGCCAGCAGTTTTGACCGGACCCCCGGGCAGTTCTTC
TRBV6-5	-	-	TRBJ1-5	CASRPQVSNQPQHF	TGTGCCAGCAGACCCCAGGTTAGCAATCAGCCCCAGCATTTT
TRBV3-1/TRBV3-2	-	TRBD1	TRBJ2-7	CASNLRGSSYEQYF	TGTGCCAGCAACCTCAGGGGGAGCTCCTACGAGCAGTACTTC
TRBV7-2	-	TRBD2	TRBJ2-1	CASSLVTSGRYEQFF	TGTGCCAGCAGCTTAGTGACTAGCGGGAGGTATGAGCAGTTCTTC
TRBV5-6	-	-	TRBJ1-2	CASSSNRAGYTF	TGTGCCAGCAGCTCAAACAGGGCTGGCTACACCTTC
TRBV9	-	TRBD1	TRBJ2-1	CASSHEGQGVNEQFF	TGTGCCAGCAGCCACGAAGGACAGGGAGTCAATGAGCAGTTCTTC
TRBV7-9	-	-	TRBJ1-3	CASSFGGTGNTIYF	TGTGCCAGCAGCTTTGGGGGAACTGGAAACACCATATATTTT
TRBV5-6	-	-	TRBJ1-1	CASSFSVAEAFF	TGTGCCAGCAGCTTCTCCGTAGCTGAAGCTTTCTTT
TRBV4-1	-	-	TRBJ2-7	CASSQAGTYEQYF	TGCGCCAGCAGCCAAGCGGGGACCTACGAGCAGTACTTC
TRBV28	once	-	TRBJ2-2	CASLRGTNAGELFF	TGTGCCAGCCTACGCGGAACGAACGCCGGGGAGCTGTTTTTT
TRBV7-9	-	-	TRBJ2-1	CASSLEGQYNEQFF	TGTGCCAGCAGCTTAGAAGGACAGTACAATGAGCAGTTCTTC
TRBV27	-	-	TRBJ2-7	CASSLFSSAISYEQYF	TGTGCCAGCAGTTTATTTTCTAGCGCAATCTCTTACGAGCAGTACTTC
TRBV27	-	-	TRBJ2-4	CASRRGGGPKNIQYF	TGTGCCAGCAGGAGGGGCGGTGGGCCCAAAAACATTCAGTACTTC
TRBV4-3	-	-	TRBJ2-6	CASSQDRSGANVLTF	TGCGCCAGCAGCCAAGACAGGTCTGGGGCCAACGTCCTGACTTTC
TRBV7-8	-	-	TRBJ1-3	CASSLSQLGNTIYF	TGTGCCAGCAGCTTAAGTCAGCTCGGAAACACCATATATTTT
TRBV27	-	-	TRBJ2-7	CASSSGGYEQYF	TGTGCCAGCAGTTCCGGTGGCTACGAGCAGTACTTC